This TCR beta chain was found in a study of T cell repertoires in cytomegalovirus infection. General study findings and limits: CMV-specific TCR beta clonotypes restricted by HLA-C were the ones dominating the ex vivo response.

One entry per CDR3 protein, called by TCRdb with MiXCR from the reads. Of 550,000 to 850,000 distinct CDR3 sequences listed, around 30% are singletons. Details on this clonotype: Its antigen is unknown.

V dropped 5 bases and J dropped 13 bases, with 18 bases sitting between them. The CDR3 sequence is 14 residues long. Germline lookup yields CDR1 KGHSH and CDR2 LQKENI. V usage is TRBV18 and J usage is TRBJ1-6; no definite D call. Material: cultured PBMCs, obtained from culture after CMV antigen stimulation. This TCR came from a human donor in good health (CMV status not recorded). Some clones in this sample may be carry-over from other donors' samples. The CDR3 region has the DNA TGTGCCAGCTCATCGTTGTCCCGATTGGAGCCCCTCCACTTT. Amino acid sequence: CASSSLSRLEPLHF.